The 25 T cell receptor beta chains reported below all come from one sample, sequenced in a study of T cells in Graves' hyperthyroidism and ophthalmopathy. The source material, RNA transcripts, was used to amplify TCR beta CDR3 regions. HTBI primers were employed in a first-round RT-PCR of the TCR CDR3. Each CDR3 protein gets one entry after TCRdb re-called the multiplex PCR reads with MiXCR. The table lists fewer than 750,000 distinct CDR3 sequences, around 15% of them singletons. The sequencing sample was made of blood. Receptors were obtained from a woman in her fifties or sixties with Graves' ophthalmopathy.

This clonotype turned up a few times. The chain carries TRBV27 and TRBJ2-7; D call uncertain. There are 15 residues in the CDR3. Trimming took 4 bases from V and 1 from J, leaving 14 bases between them. Germline V lookup: CDR1 MNHEY, CDR2 SMNVEV (reference sequence). The CDR3 bases are TGTGCCAGCAGTTCGGACGTCGGATCTTCCTACGAGCAGTACTTC. Encoded protein: CASSSDVGSSYEQYF.

Ten or more counts support this clonotype. V is TRBV7-9 and J is TRBJ2-1, with D perhaps given as TRBD1 or TRBD2 (5 bases each). Germline CDR1 SEHNR, CDR2 FQNEAQ (reference sequence). CDR3 length: 16 residues. V was cut by 2 bases and J by 4 bases, with 15 bases left in between. This CDR3 is CASSLIHGTNYNEQFF. CDR3 nucleotides: TGTGCCAGCAGCTTAATCCACGGGACCAATTACAATGAGCAGTTCTTC.

This clonotype was seen many times. This rearrangement joins TRBV20-1 to TRBJ1-1; 7 positions match TRBD1. Looked up from germline, CDR1 is DFQATT and CDR2 is SNEGSKA (reference sequence). V lost 2 bases to trimming and J lost 11 bases; unmatched junction nucleotides: 8. This CDR3 is 12 amino acids long. The CDR3 coding sequence is TGCAGTGCTAGAATAGGGGGCGGTTTCGCTTTCTTT. Translating gives CSARIGGGFAFF.

The J gene is TRBJ2-7, the V gene TRBV19; the match to TRBD1 covers 8 bases. This CDR3 spans 14 amino acids. Germline V gene sequence: CDR1 LNHDA, CDR2 SQIVND (reference sequence). Trimming at V came to 3 bases and at J to 0 bases, leaving 1 base not matched to a gene. The CDR3 region is CASSMTGVSYEQYF. As DNA, the CDR3 is TGTGCCAGTAGTATGACAGGGGTCTCCTACGAGCAGTACTTC.

In its sample, this clonotype was seen many times. CDR3 nucleotide sequence: TGTGCCAGCAGCCCGACCGGGACGGATAATTCTCAGTACTTC. Its translation: CASSPTGTDNSQYF. The chain combines TRBV7-8 with TRBJ2-5; D may correspond to TRBD1 or TRBD2 (5 bases each). There are 14 residues in the CDR3. Trimming took 5 bases from V and 11 from J, leaving 21 bases between them. Per germline, CDR1 SGHVS and CDR2 FQNEAQ.

This sequence joins TRBV24-1 and TRBJ2-1, with D perhaps TRBD1 or TRBD2 (5 bases each). V lost 0 bases and J lost 8, with 19 bases in between. Per the germline V gene, CDR1 is KGHDR and CDR2 is SFDVKD. The length of the CDR3 is 17 residues. CDR3 coding DNA: TGTGCCACCAGTGATTTGCCCAGGTTGGATCGGGGCTATGAGCAGTTCTTC. Amino acid sequence: CATSDLPRLDRGYEQFF.

The chain joins TRBV29-1 to TRBJ1-5, with 7 bases matching TRBD1. Germline V gene data show CDR1 as SQVTM and CDR2 as ANQGSEA. This CDR3 region has 14 residues. J was trimmed by 11 bases and V by 1 base; bases with no gene match: 11. CDR3 sequence reads: CSVEGEQGRGTQHF. The CDR3 nucleotides are TGCAGCGTTGAAGGGGAACAGGGCAGGGGGACCCAGCATTTT.

The chain joins TRBV6-1 to TRBJ1-3, with a possible D match to TRBD1 (5 bases). This CDR3 comprises 14 residues. Trimming left V 5 bases short and J 6 bases short, with 14 bases between. Per germline, CDR1 MNHNS and CDR2 SASEGT. This CDR3 reads CASSQGGLANTIYF. The CDR3 nucleotides are TGTGCCAGCAGTCAGGGAGGGTTGGCAAACACCATATATTTT.

This clonotype was picked up many times. The rearrangement joins TRBV24-1 to TRBJ2-2; 9 positions agree with TRBD1. The junction had 5 bases not matched to a gene; V was cut back by 2 bases and J by 2 bases. Per germline, CDR1 KGHDR and CDR2 SFDVKD. The CDR3 has 17 amino acids. CDR3 bases: TGTGCCACCAGTGATTCAACAGGGGGCCTAAACACCGGGGAGCTGTTTTTT. It yields the protein CATSDSTGGLNTGELFF.

The rearrangement links TRBV19 to TRBJ2-7, with TRBD2 identical over 8 bases. With V trimmed by 3 bases and J by 2 bases, 6 bases remained unmatched. Germline CDR1 and CDR2: LNHDA and SQIVND (reference sequence). The CDR3 covers 15 residues. In nucleotides, the CDR3 is TGTGCCAGTAGTATTGCTGCGGGAGGTCCCTACGAGCAGTACTTC. This sequence encodes CASSIAAGGPYEQYF.

At least ten counts were recorded for this clonotype. V is TRBV20-1 and J is TRBJ1-5; TRBD1 aligns across 7 bases. Losses at the gene ends were 3 bases for V and 2 bases for J; bases not matched to a gene: 1. The CDR3 totals 13 residues. Germline loops: CDR1 DFQATT, CDR2 SNEGSKA (reference sequence). The CDR3 reads CSASGQGNQPQHF. The CDR3 DNA reads TGCAGTGCTAGCGGACAGGGCAATCAGCCCCAGCATTTT.

This clonotype was counted at least ten times. CDR3 sequence (DNA): TGTGCCAGCAGCTTGCGCGGGAGAGCCTACAATGAGCAGTTCTTC. Amino acids: CASSLRGRAYNEQFF. The chain couples TRBV7-3 to TRBJ2-1; 7 bases map to TRBD2. Germline V gene sequence: CDR1 SGHTA, CDR2 FQGTGA. The CDR3 extends over 15 amino acids. Trimming cost V 3 bases and J 2 bases; bases outside gene matches: 4.

At least ten counts were recorded for this clonotype. The V gene is TRBV20-1, the J gene TRBJ2-1; 12 bases are a match to TRBD2. Germline values: CDR1 DFQATT, CDR2 SNEGSKA (reference sequence). The CDR3 contains 16 residues. V lost 0 bases and J lost 5; bases outside the gene matches: 5. The CDR3 protein is CSARDLTSGSDNEQFF. The CDR3 nucleotides are TGCAGTGCTAGAGATCTGACTAGCGGGAGTGACAATGAGCAGTTCTTC.

At least ten counts were recorded for this clonotype. The chain has TRBV19 and TRBJ1-1, with no clear D. Per the germline V gene, CDR1 is LNHDA and CDR2 is SQIVND (reference sequence). The CDR3 consists of 15 residues. With 5 bases removed from V and 1 base from J, the gap between germline ends came to 14 bases. The CDR3 region is CASSDRLPTNTEAFF. CDR3 in DNA: TGTGCCAGTAGTGATCGACTGCCGACGAACACTGAAGCTTTCTTT. Combining the CDR3 with reference TRBV19 and TRBJ1-1 gives the whole variable domain DGGITQSPKYLFRKEGQNVTLSCEQNLNHDAMYWYRQDPGQGLRLIYYSQIVNDFQKGDIAEGYSVSREKKESFPLTVTSAQKNPTAFYLCASSDRLPTNTEAFFGQGTRLTVV.

This clonotype was recorded a few times. The V gene is TRBV6-1, the J gene TRBJ2-2; 7 nucleotides line up with TRBD1. V was clipped by 5 bases and J by 4 bases; unmatched bases: 7. Germline V gene sequence: CDR1 MNHNS, CDR2 SASEGT. This CDR3 comprises 15 residues. CDR3 nucleotides: TGTGCCAGCAGTAGACAGGGTGTGGGCACCGGGGAGCTGTTTTTT. Residues: CASSRQGVGTGELFF.

This clonotype was picked up a small number of times. This chain joins TRBV19 and TRBJ2-1; D is uncertain. Trimming cost V 0 bases and J 0 bases, with 6 bases left between them. CDR1 and CDR2 from the germline V gene are LNHDA and SQIVND (reference sequence). The CDR3 contains 15 residues. Here the CDR3 DNA reads TGTGCCAGTAGTATAGATCTGAGCTCCTACAATGAGCAGTTCTTC. Residues: CASSIDLSSYNEQFF.

This clonotype was observed a handful of times. V gene TRBV27 combines with J gene TRBJ1-2, with TRBD1 matching 12 bases. V dropped 7 bases and J dropped 8; count of bases not matched to a gene: 11. The CDR3 is 15 amino acids. The germline V gene has CDR1 MNHEY and CDR2 SMNVEV (reference sequence). The DNA for the CDR3 is TGTGCCAGCACCCGGTGGGGGACAGGGGGCCAAGGCTACACCTTC. Encoded protein: CASTRWGTGGQGYTF.

This clonotype has more than one count but fewer than ten. The chain has TRBV10-3 and TRBJ2-7, with unresolved D. This CDR3 comprises 11 residues. The ends were cut back, 8 bases at V and 4 bases at J, with 9 bases in the middle. CDR1 and CDR2 from the germline V gene are ENHRY and SYGVKD. CDR3 nucleotide sequence: TGTGCCATCGAGGACGCATACGAGCAGTACTTC. It codes for CAIEDAYEQYF.

In its sample, this clonotype was seen a few times. This may come from a read error, since a much larger clone is one base off. Since the CDR3 does not end with the conserved phenylalanine or tryptophan, this likely comes from a read error. The chain is built from TRBV5-1 and TRBJ1-1; D call uncertain. Germline values: CDR1 SGHRS, CDR2 YFSETQ. V shed 0 bases and J shed 2 bases, with 5 bases lying between them. This CDR3 spans 13 amino acids. CDR3 DNA sequence: TGCGCCAGCAGCTTGGAGCCCAACACTGAAGCTTTCTAT. Amino acids: CASSLEPNTEAFY.

The chain recombines TRBV5-1 with TRBJ2-1, with TRBD2 matching over 12 bases. J was trimmed by 10 bases and V by 0 bases; bases with no gene match: 14. CDR3 size: 18 residues. Germline assignment: CDR1 SGHRS and CDR2 YFSETQ. CDR3 loop: CASSLVLTSGRVGGEQFF. In DNA form, the CDR3 reads TGCGCCAGCAGCTTGGTCTTGACTAGCGGGAGAGTCGGTGGAGAGCAGTTCTTC.

The sample holds many counts of this clonotype. The genes are TRBV18 and TRBJ2-5; tentatively, D is TRBD2 (5 bases). Germline V gene lookup returns CDR1 KGHSH and CDR2 LQKENI. The V gene lost 6 bases and the J gene lost 7 bases, with 12 bases spanning the gap. The CDR3 contains 12 residues. The CDR3 DNA reads as TGTGCCAGCTCCCTGGCCGAGGGGACCCAGTACTTC. This encodes CASSLAEGTQYF.

The chain joins TRBV28 to TRBJ1-1; D is ambiguous. The CDR3 length is 13 residues. V was shortened by 1 base and J by 6 bases, with 9 bases between the two germline ends. Germline V gene lookup returns CDR1 MDHEN and CDR2 SYDVKM. CDR3 sequence (DNA): TGTGCCAGCAGTTTATCGGGAGTCGCTGAAGCTTTCTTT. Residues: CASSLSGVAEAFF.

The rearrangement joins TRBV19 to TRBJ1-2; D gene uncertain. CDR3 length: 15 amino acids. Between the trimmed V and J ends, which lost 3 bases and 5 bases, there was a span of 16 bases. CDR1 is LNHDA and CDR2 is SQIVND in the germline V gene (reference sequence). The CDR3 protein is CASSIGQARIYGYTF. The CDR3 DNA reads as TGTGCCAGTAGTATTGGCCAGGCACGTATTTATGGCTACACCTTC.

This clonotype showed up many times. The V and J genes are TRBV7-2 and TRBJ2-5; 8 positions agree with TRBD2. Trimming cost V 5 bases and J 4 bases; bases outside gene matches: 9. Germline lookup yields CDR1 SGHTA and CDR2 FQGNSA. The CDR3 contains 15 residues. The CDR3 nucleotides read TGTGCCAGCAGCCCCGCCGGGAGGGCGGGAGAGACCCAGTACTTC. Protein sequence: CASSPAGRAGETQYF. Together with reference TRBV7-2 and TRBJ2-5, the CDR3 gives the full variable domain: GAGVSQSPSNKVTEKGKDVELRCDPISGHTALYWYRQSLGQGLEFLIYFQGNSAPDKSGLPSDRFSAERTGGSVSTLTIQRTQQEDSAVYLCASSPAGRAGETQYFGPGTRLLVL.

This sequence joins TRBV12-3 or TRBV12-4 and TRBJ2-1, with TRBD2 identical over 12 bases. The CDR3 sequence is 15 residues long. With 3 bases clipped from V and 6 bases from J, the junction kept 3 bases outside the gene matches. CDR3 in amino acids: CASSFRLAGANEQFF. The CDR3 nucleotides are TGTGCCAGCAGTTTTCGACTAGCGGGAGCCAATGAGCAGTTCTTC.